Shown below are 11 T cell receptor beta chains from a single sample sequenced in a study of blood T cell repertoires in COVID-19. The data were produced by immunoSEQ multiplex PCR, yet TCRdb's version contains in-frame clones alone and is incomplete. In the table there are 120,000 or so clones, 84% of which are singletons. Sequencing was carried out using peripheral blood. The receptor set was obtained from a woman in her 30s who had recovered from COVID-19.

CDR3 loop: CASSLNPGLGTDTQYF. The DNA of the CDR3 is TGTGCCAGCAGCTTAAACCCGGGACTAGGCACAGATACGCAGTATTTT. V gene TRBV7-3 combines with J gene TRBJ2-3; 8 bases line up with TRBD2. In germline, CDR1 is SGHTA, CDR2 FQGTGA. The CDR3 is 16 residues long. V lost 1 base to trimming and J lost 1 base; unmatched junction nucleotides: 4.

V and J are TRBV5-1 and TRBJ1-4; TRBD1 matches 7 bases. The CDR3 length is 15 residues. With 1 base clipped from V and 7 bases from J, the junction kept 7 bases outside the gene matches. CDR1 is SGHRS, CDR2 YFSETQ, per germline. The CDR3 DNA is TGCGCCAGCAGCTTGAGACAGGGCTCGGCTGAAAAACTGTTTTTT. Translation: CASSLRQGSAEKLFF.

The chain uses TRBV6-1 and TRBJ2-7; D may be TRBD1 (5 bases). Germline CDR1 is MNHNS and CDR2 is SASEGT. V was trimmed by 3 bases and J by 2 bases, leaving 14 bases between them. The CDR3 sequence is 15 residues long. The CDR3 coding sequence is TGTGCCAGCAGTGACCCTCCTACAGGTACCTACGAGCAGTACTTC. Protein sequence: CASSDPPTGTYEQYF.

V and J are TRBV19 and TRBJ2-1; TRBD2 matches at 8 bases. Germline V gene sequence: CDR1 LNHDA, CDR2 SQIVND (reference sequence). V trimming: 3 bases; J trimming: 4 bases; junction bases outside the gene matches: 11. This CDR3 contains 17 residues. DNA of the CDR3: TGTGCCAGTAGTATCCCCGCGGTAGCGGGGCTATACAATGAGCAGTTCTTC. Translation: CASSIPAVAGLYNEQFF.

The rearrangement links TRBV5-5 to TRBJ2-1; 11 nucleotides line up with TRBD2. J gave up 4 bases and V 4 bases, and 4 bases lay outside the gene matches. Germline V gene lookup returns CDR1 SGHKS and CDR2 YYEKEE (reference sequence). The CDR3 is 15 amino acids. For the CDR3, the DNA is TGTGCCAGCAGCACGGGACTAGCGGTTTACAATGAGCAGTTCTTC. Its translation is CASSTGLAVYNEQFF.

This chain uses TRBV11-2 with TRBJ2-2; D call uncertain. V dropped 7 bases and J dropped 2 bases, with 17 bases sitting between them. The CDR3 extends over 16 amino acids. The germline gives CDR1 SGHAT, CDR2 FQNNGV. CDR3 bases: TGTGCCAGCACCCTCCCCGGAGCAGCCAACACCGGGGAGCTGTTTTTT. It encodes CASTLPGAANTGELFF. Filled out from reference TRBV11-2 and TRBJ2-2, the complete variable domain reads EAGVAQSPRYKIIEKRQSVAFWCNPISGHATLYWYQQILGQGPKLLIQFQNNGVVDDSQLPKDRFSAERLKGVDSTLKIQPAKLEDSAVYLCASTLPGAANTGELFFGEGSRLTVL.

The V call is TRBV6-5, the J call TRBJ2-7; TRBD1 matches 10 bases. Germline loops: CDR1 MNHEY, CDR2 SVGAGI. Losses at the gene ends were 7 bases for V and 2 bases for J; bases not matched to a gene: 8. The CDR3 consists of 15 residues. The chain's CDR3 is CASNVGTGVTYEQYF. The CDR3 DNA is TGTGCCAGCAATGTCGGGACAGGGGTGACCTACGAGCAGTACTTC.

The rearrangement uses TRBV3-1 (or the pseudogene TRBV3-2) and TRBJ1-1; 7 bases fit TRBD1. Germline V gene data show CDR1 as LGHDT and CDR2 as YNNKEL (reference sequence). V was pared by 4 bases and J by 4 bases, with 9 bases of the junction left unmatched. This CDR3 has 15 amino acids. CDR3 in DNA: TGTGCCAGCAGCCGCCCCGACAGGGCGGGCACTGAAGCTTTCTTT. It specifies CASSRPDRAGTEAFF.

The chain couples TRBV12-5 to TRBJ2-6, with 9 bases identical to TRBD1. After removal of 3 bases from V and 1 base from J, the junction contained 16 bases not matched to a gene. Germline V lookup: CDR1 LGHNT, CDR2 FRNRAP. The CDR3 consists of 21 residues. CDR3 in amino acids: CASGFIVPAGTGSSGANVLTF. The CDR3 DNA reads TGTGCTAGTGGTTTCATAGTCCCTGCCGGGACAGGGTCTTCTGGGGCCAACGTCCTGACTTTC.

The table lists this clone with many counts. The V gene is TRBV6-6, the J gene TRBJ2-5, with 14 bases lining up with TRBD2. The trim removed 6 bases at V and 6 bases at J, leaving 9 bases unmatched. CDR1 and CDR2 (germline): MNHNY, SVGAGI (reference sequence). This CDR3 has 16 amino acids. The CDR3 sequence is CASSPTSGGAIKTQYF. The DNA of the CDR3 is TGTGCCAGCAGCCCGACTAGCGGGGGGGCGATAAAGACCCAGTACTTC.

V and J are TRBV9 and TRBJ1-1, with D maybe TRBD1 (5 bases). Trimming removed 0 bases at V and 5 bases at J, with 11 bases between. Germline V gene lookup returns CDR1 SGDLS and CDR2 YYNGEE. CDR3 length: 14 residues. The CDR3 is CASSVEGEGTEAFF. CDR3 DNA: TGTGCCAGCAGCGTAGAAGGGGAGGGGACTGAAGCTTTCTTT.